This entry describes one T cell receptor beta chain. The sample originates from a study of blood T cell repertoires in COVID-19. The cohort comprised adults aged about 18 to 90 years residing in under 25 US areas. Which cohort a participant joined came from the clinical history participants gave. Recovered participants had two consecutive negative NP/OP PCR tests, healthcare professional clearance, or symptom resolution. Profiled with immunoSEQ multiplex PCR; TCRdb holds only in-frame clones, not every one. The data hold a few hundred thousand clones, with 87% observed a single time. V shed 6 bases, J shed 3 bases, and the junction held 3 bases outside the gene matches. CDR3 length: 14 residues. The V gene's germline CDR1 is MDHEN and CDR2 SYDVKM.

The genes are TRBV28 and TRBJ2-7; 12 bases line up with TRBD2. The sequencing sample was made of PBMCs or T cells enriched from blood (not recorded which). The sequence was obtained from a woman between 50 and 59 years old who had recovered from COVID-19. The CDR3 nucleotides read TGTGCCAGCAGGTGGACTAGCGGGGTCTACGAGCAGTACTTC. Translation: CASRWTSGVYEQYF. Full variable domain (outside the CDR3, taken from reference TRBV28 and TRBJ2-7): DVKVTQSSRYLVKRTGEKVFLECVQDMDHENMFWYRQDPGLGLRLIYFSYDVKMKEKGDIPEGYSVSREKKERFSLILESASTNQTSMYLCASRWTSGVYEQYFGPGTRLTVT.